In its sample, the clone carrying this TCR beta chain was seen a few times. This sample stems from a study of blood T cell repertoires in COVID-19. Across the whole study: The United States, Italy and Spain provided the acute and convalescent COVID-19 samples.

Generated by immunoSEQ multiplex PCR, the TCRdb table keeps only in-frame clones and is missing some. The data contain 250,000 to 400,000 clones, approximately 89% of them singletons. The V gene lost 6 bases and the J gene lost 0 bases, with 9 bases spanning the gap. The germline V gene encodes CDR1 SGHVS and CDR2 FQNEAQ. The CDR3 is 14 residues long. Sequencing used peripheral blood. The gene calls are TRBV7-8 and TRBJ1-3; D perhaps matches TRBD1 (5 bases). The sequence derives from a woman younger than 45 with COVID-19, enrolled during active disease. The DNA for the CDR3 is TGTGCCAGCAGGACGACAGTCTCTGGAAACACCATATATTTT. Protein sequence: CASRTTVSGNTIYF. The variable domain in full, with the rest retrieved from reference TRBV7-8 and TRBJ1-3, is GAGVSQSPRYKVAKRGQDVALRCDPISGHVSLFWYQQALGQGPEFLTYFQNEAQLDKSGLPSDRFFAERPEGSVSTLKIQRTQQEDSAVYLCASRTTVSGNTIYFGEGSWLTVV.